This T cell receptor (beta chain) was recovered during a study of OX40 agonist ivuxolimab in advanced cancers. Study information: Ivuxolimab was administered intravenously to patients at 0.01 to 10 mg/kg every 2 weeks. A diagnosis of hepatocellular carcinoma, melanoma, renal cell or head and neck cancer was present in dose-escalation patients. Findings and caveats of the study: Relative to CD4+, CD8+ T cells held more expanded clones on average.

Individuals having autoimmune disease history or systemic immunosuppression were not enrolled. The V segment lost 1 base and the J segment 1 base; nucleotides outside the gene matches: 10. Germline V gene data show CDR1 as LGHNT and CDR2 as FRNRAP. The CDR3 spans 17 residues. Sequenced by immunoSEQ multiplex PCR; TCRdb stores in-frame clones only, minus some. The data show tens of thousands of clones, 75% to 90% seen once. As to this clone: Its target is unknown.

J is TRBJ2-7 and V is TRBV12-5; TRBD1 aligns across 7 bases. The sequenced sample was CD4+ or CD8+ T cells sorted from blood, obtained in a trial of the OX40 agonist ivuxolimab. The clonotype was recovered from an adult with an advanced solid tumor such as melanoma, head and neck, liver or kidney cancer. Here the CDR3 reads CASGLAQRDRDSYEQYF. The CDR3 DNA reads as TGTGCTAGTGGTTTGGCCCAAAGAGACAGGGATTCCTACGAGCAGTACTTC. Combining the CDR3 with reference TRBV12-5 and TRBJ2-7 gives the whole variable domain DARVTQTPRHKVTEMGQEVTMRCQPILGHNTVFWYRQTMMQGLELLAYFRNRAPLDDSGMPKDRFSAEMPDATLATLKIQPSEPRDSAVYFCASGLAQRDRDSYEQYFGPGTRLTVT.